The 4 T cell receptor beta chains listed next were all sequenced from one sample in a study of prognosis after radiotherapy for stage I lung cancer. By two-round multiplex PCR, the TCR beta CDR3 was amplified from genomic DNA. The authors ran first-round PCR with primers specific to each TRBV and TRBJ gene. TCRdb analysed the multiplex PCR reads with MiXCR anew, one entry per CDR3 protein. The sample comprises 20,000 or so distinct CDR3 sequences, roughly 28% of which are singletons, and approximately 23% rests with the top ten. The sample was PBMCs, taken before or after stereotactic body radiation therapy (not recorded which). The receptors stem from a donor over 45 with non-small cell lung cancer.

In its sample, this clonotype was seen many times. The V and J genes are TRBV14 and TRBJ1-1, with D uncertain. This CDR3 region has 12 residues. Germline lookup yields CDR1 SGHDN and CDR2 FVKESK. V was clipped by 2 bases and J by 1 base, with 2 bases between them. This chain's CDR3 is CASSQPNTEAFF. CDR3 sequence (DNA): TGTGCCAGCAGCCAACCGAACACTGAAGCTTTCTTT. Supplemented by reference TRBV14 and TRBJ1-1, the full variable domain reads EAGVTQFPSHSVIEKGQTVTLRCDPISGHDNLYWYRRVMGKEIKFLLHFVKESKQDESGMPNNRFLAERTGGTYSTLKVQPAELEDSGVYFCASSQPNTEAFFGQGTRLTVV.

This clonotype was seen many times. One end of the junction does not line up with germline, which may come from a read error. J is TRBJ2-1 and V is TRBV5-1; no clear D gene. Germline V gene lookup returns CDR1 SGHRS and CDR2 YFSETQ. This CDR3 spans 12 amino acids. The CDR3 is CASSSGGNEQFF. For the CDR3, the DNA is TGCGCAAGCAGCTCGGGCGGCAATGAGCAGTTCTTC.

This clonotype was seen at least ten times. The chain is built from TRBV7-8 and TRBJ2-2; 8 bases match TRBD2. Per germline, CDR1 SGHVS and CDR2 FQNEAQ. This CDR3 has 17 amino acids. The V gene end was trimmed by 5 bases and the J gene end by 2 bases; junction bases not matched to a gene: 10. The CDR3 nucleotides read TGTGCCAGCAGCGAGGGGGGTAGCGGGGATAACACCGGGGAGCTGTTTTTT. Translating gives CASSEGGSGDNTGELFF. Filled out from reference TRBV7-8 and TRBJ2-2, the complete variable domain reads GAGVSQSPRYKVAKRGQDVALRCDPISGHVSLFWYQQALGQGPEFLTYFQNEAQLDKSGLPSDRFFAERPEGSVSTLKIQRTQQEDSAVYLCASSEGGSGDNTGELFFGEGSRLTVL.

The chain uses TRBV30 and TRBJ1-6; D is unclear. Germline values: CDR1 GTSNPN, CDR2 SVGIG (reference sequence). Trimming removed 3 bases at V and 9 bases at J, with 15 bases between. The CDR3 has 14 amino acids. For the CDR3, the DNA is TGTGCCTGGAGGCCTCGAGGAGATCTTTCACCCCTCCACTTT. It translates to CAWRPRGDLSPLHF. Filled out from reference TRBV30 and TRBJ1-6, the complete variable domain reads SQTIHQWPATLVQPVGSPLSLECTVEGTSNPNLYWYRQAAGRGLQLLFYSVGIGQISSEVPQNLSASRPQDRQFILSSKKLLLSDSGFYLCAWRPRGDLSPLHFGNGTRLTVT.